This TCR beta chain was sequenced in a study of T cells in women clearing cervical HPV infection (dated by TCRdb to 2017 to 2018). Describing the broader study: Cases were about two dozen women with histologically confirmed HPV16-related CIN3 or worse, including a couple of invasive cancers. The roughly 25 controls were women who cleared a single incident HPV16 infection within 12 months without developing precancer or cancer. Blood from cases was collected at the visit at which the lesion was first identified, whereas blood from controls was collected once infection was no longer detected. Among cases, blood sampling occurred a median of about 160 days after lesion detection, with an interquartile range of about 90 to 200 days. Because only a few women had HLA typing data, the possibility that HLA type acted as a confounder could not be ruled out. This exploratory proof-of-principle case-control study, nested within the Guanacaste HPV Natural History Study in Costa Rica, compared TCR repertoires among women with different cervical HPV16 outcomes. Cases were matched to controls by age within five years and by the year the sample was collected. Cases had a median age of roughly 35 years compared with 37 to 45 for controls, and baseline characteristics showed no significant differences between the groups. In the parent cohort, fewer than 13,000 women aged 18 or older were enrolled in Guanacaste, Costa Rica, during about 1992 to 1995 and were followed for seven years. Five blinded duplicates per group were added as quality controls, so that 60 or so samples were obtained: some 50 participants and about 10 replicates. The research as a whole found: TRBV6-7 relative abundance was lower in cases than in controls (about 0.099% versus 0.17%; Bonferroni P = 0.0008). T-cell numbers per sample were unknown, so richness differences could reflect varying T-cell content rather than repertoire biology. Random forest classifiers that combined richness and V gene abundances separated cases from controls with an estimated AUC of 0.83. The cross-sectional design could not show whether associations preceded infection or resulted from it; effector/memory subsets and HPV-specific T cells were not isolated. CIN3+ cases had significantly higher TCR repertoire richness than controls across sequencing depths, but evenness did not differ between the groups.

Inclusive of the bounding cysteine and phenylalanine, the CDR3 is 15 residues long. Part of the CDR3 DNA is given, 36 bases translated from base 1. V is pruned by 5 bases and J by 3 bases, leaving 6 bases of the junction without a gene match. In the germline V gene, CDR1 corresponds to SGHTA and CDR2 to FQGTGA. The immunoSEQ assay used multiplex PCR to amplify TCR beta CDR3 regions from an average of approximately 1,100 ng of genomic DNA per sample. To correct primer bias, the assay used a complete synthetic TCR repertoire to set an amplification baseline. The amplicons were sequenced using the Illumina platform. The study's own analysis went as follows. Sequences were error-corrected by clustering with frequency ratios and a modified nearest-neighbor algorithm, then analyzed in the immunoSEQ Analyzer with IMGT gene definitions. At each rarefaction depth, TCR richness and evenness were averaged across 20 rarefaction repeats, and any sample with fewer sequences than the depth was left out. V, D and J gene relative abundances were compared between groups with Wilcoxon rank sum tests, applying FDR correction. An intraclass correlation of 95% to 97% for TCR richness and an average of 76.4% across some 69 gene segments were obtained from the blinded duplicates. This is the immuneACCESS table as TCRdb keeps it, with only in-frame sequences that have V and J called. A part of the clones is gone; compared with another copy, unresolved V genes explain less than half, and the rest is unexplained. That table is the source of V, J and clone size, and D and trimming were worked out from the DNA. The data table for this sample lists more than 20,000 clones. Of the sample, approximately 3.7% is held by the ten largest clones.

On this clone itself: What antigen it recognizes has not been identified. The read ends 3 residues shy of where the CDR3 ends; the end is completed using the germline J gene.

Every participant had a single incident cervical HPV16 infection, and prevalent HPV16 infections were excluded. Cervical HPV DNA was detected by MY09/MY11 PCR, and genotyping was performed by dot-blot hybridization. Roughly 16 mL of heparinized blood were centrifuged, and the buffy coat was split into aliquots, frozen at -30 degrees C, and then kept at -80 degrees C. QIAGEN kits were used to extract genomic DNA from the buffy coat specimens. The chain is made from TRBV7-3 and TRBJ1-2, with TRBD1 matching 10 junction bases. What was sequenced was blood buffy coat. The clonotype comes from a woman between 18 and 70 years old with a cervical HPV16 infection that either progressed to CIN3+ or cleared (not recorded which). The part of the CDR3 DNA that was read is TGTGCCAGCAGCCCCGCCGGGACAGGGGACTATGGC. Its protein product is CASSPAGTGDYG. The entire CDR3 protein reads CASSPAGTGDYGYTF.